These T cell receptor beta chains were read from a single sample in a study of graft-versus-host responses after intestinal transplantation. Measured with immunoSEQ multiplex PCR; TCRdb has only the in-frame clones, and not every one. This sample has 9,000 to 10,000 clones, with just under 95% found just once. Sequences were derived from PBMCs, sampled 8 days after intestinal transplant. The receptors were sampled from a human patient who received an intestinal transplant, so some T cells may come from the graft donor. Each CDR3 is given with its conserved first and last residue. A D gene is named only where the DNA matches it firmly.

j_call d_call v_call cdr3_nt cdr3_aa
TRBJ1-1 - TRBV6-1 TGTGCCAGCAGTGTCGGGGGTAAGAACACTGAAGCTTTCTTT CASSVGGKNTEAFF
TRBJ2-7 - TRBV11-2 TGTGCCAGCAGCTTAGATGCCCTGGGCTACGAGCAGTACTTC CASSLDALGYEQYF
TRBJ2-5 - TRBV5-1 TGCGCCAGCAGCTACGCCGGGGCCCAGTACTTC CASSYAGAQYF
TRBJ2-7 - TRBV10-3 TGTGCCATCAGCTACCACCAGGGCTCCTACGAGCAGTACTTC CAISYHQGSYEQYF
TRBJ2-7 TRBD2 TRBV27 TGTGCCAGCAGTTTTCGCAGTAGCGGGAGCAAGTCCTACGAGCAGTACTTC CASSFRSSGSKSYEQYF
TRBJ2-5 TRBD1 TRBV27 TGTGCCAGCAGGACAGGGGGGGGAGAGACCCAGTACTTC CASRTGGGETQYF
TRBJ1-3 - TRBV30 TGTGCCTGGACCGACGGTTCAAGTGGAAACACCATATATTTT CAWTDGSSGNTIYF
TRBJ2-1 - TRBV5-1 TGCGCCAGCAGCTTGGGGACGACAGCCGAGCAGTTCTTC CASSLGTTAEQFF
TRBJ2-3 - TRBV19 TGTGCCAGTAGTATCGGTGGGACGACAGATACGCAGTATTTT CASSIGGTTDTQYF
TRBJ2-3 - TRBV7-9 TGTGCCAGCAGCTTAGAGGGGGATACGCAGTATTTT CASSLEGDTQYF
TRBJ2-7 - TRBV10-1 TGCGCCAGCAGTGACGCCCCATCCTACGAGCAGTACTTC CASSDAPSYEQYF
TRBJ2-7 TRBD2 TRBV7-9 TGTGCCAGCAGCTTACAGACTAGCGGATACTACGAGCAGTACTTC CASSLQTSGYYEQYF
TRBJ2-5 TRBD2 TRBV5-5 TGTGCCAGCAGCTTCGGCCTAGCGGGAAAGGGGGGGACCCAGTACTTC CASSFGLAGKGGTQYF
TRBJ2-7 - TRBV5-1 TGCGCCAGCAGCTTCACGGGGAGCTACGAGCAGTACTTC CASSFTGSYEQYF
TRBJ2-1 TRBD2 TRBV10-1 TGCGCCAGCAGCGGGAGGGGAAAGGATGAGCAGTTCTTC CASSGRGKDEQFF
TRBJ1-2 - TRBV28 TGTGCCAGCAGTTTGATTACGGGTTCGGGTGGCTACACCTTC CASSLITGSGGYTF
TRBJ1-1 TRBD1 TRBV27 TGTGCCAGCAGTTTGGACAGGGGTAACACTGAAGCTTTCTTT CASSLDRGNTEAFF
TRBJ1-1 TRBD1 TRBV2 TGTGCCAGCACCTCCACAGGGGGGTTGACTGAAGCTTTCTTT CASTSTGGLTEAFF
TRBJ2-7 - TRBV7-2 TGTGCCAGCAGGGTCTCCAGTCCTTCCTACGAGCAGTACTTC CASRVSSPSYEQYF
TRBJ1-1 - TRBV28 TGTGCCAGCAGCCTAAGGTGGAACACTGAAGCTTTCTTT CASSLRWNTEAFF